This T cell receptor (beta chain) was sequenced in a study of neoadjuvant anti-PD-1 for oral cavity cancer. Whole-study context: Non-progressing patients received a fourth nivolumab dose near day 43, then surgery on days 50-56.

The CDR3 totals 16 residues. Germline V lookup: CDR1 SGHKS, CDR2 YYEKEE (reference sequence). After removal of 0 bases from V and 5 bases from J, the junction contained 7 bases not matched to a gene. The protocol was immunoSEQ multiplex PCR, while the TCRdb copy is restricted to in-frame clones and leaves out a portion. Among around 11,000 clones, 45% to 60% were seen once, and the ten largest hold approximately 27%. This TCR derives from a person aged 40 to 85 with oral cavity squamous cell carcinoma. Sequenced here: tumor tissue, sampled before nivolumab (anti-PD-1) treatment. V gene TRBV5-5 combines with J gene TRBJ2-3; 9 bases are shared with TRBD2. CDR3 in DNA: TGTGCCAGCAGCTTGGGGGAGCGGGGGGAGAGAGATACGCAGTATTTT. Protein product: CASSLGERGERDTQYF.